The entry below describes one T cell receptor beta chain. The sample originates from a study of blood T cell repertoires in COVID-19. Study overall: The samples span acute and convalescent COVID-19 from the United States, Italy and Spain. Nucleic acid was either cDNA or gDNA, and it came from T cells, B-cell-depleted T cells, or PBMCs.

Under the authors' procedure: From reference gene primer amplification, estimates of nucleated cell counts were derived. Sequencing used immunoSEQ multiplex PCR; TCRdb keeps in-frame clones, though not all of them. D and trimming were read from the DNA, whereas the V and J calls and clone size are those reported in that table. Of about 150,000 clones in the sample, about four fifths were seen once. V dropped 3 bases and J dropped 0; count of bases not matched to a gene: 2. CDR3 size: 16 residues. Per the germline V gene, CDR1 is LGHDT and CDR2 is YNNKEL (reference sequence). The V and J genes are TRBV3-1 (or the pseudogene TRBV3-2) and TRBJ2-3, with 11 nucleotides matching TRBD2. Sample: peripheral blood. This receptor was obtained from a woman older than 75 with acute or convalescent COVID-19. The CDR3 protein is CASSQRLAGSTDTQYF. CDR3 in DNA: TGTGCCAGCAGCCAGAGACTAGCGGGGAGCACAGATACGCAGTATTTT.